The 15 T cell receptor beta chains below come from one sample, sequenced in a study of Graves' ophthalmopathy and Graves' hyperthyroidism (dated by TCRdb to the late 2010s). The listed sequencing device is Illumina HiSeq 2000. For repertoire sequencing, TCR beta CDR3 regions were amplified from RNA transcripts. HTBI primers and the Qiagen OneStep RT-PCR kit were used in a first-round RT-PCR, which was followed by a second-round multiplex PCR, size selection and purification. TCRdb ran its own pipeline on the public reads, namely fastp trimming at Q25 and MiXCR clone calling, and kept in-frame beta chains. Rows are unified per CDR3 protein, each entry keeping the most common DNA and genes. The sample has 500,000 to 600,000 distinct CDR3 sequences on record, roughly 39% of them singletons. The ten largest clones add up to over 3.5% of the sample. Input material: peripheral blood or thyroid tissue (not recorded which). The receptors were sampled from an adult man with Graves' hyperthyroidism.

This clonotype was observed many times. The chain has TRBV28 and TRBJ1-1; unclear D gene. The CDR3 has 15 amino acids. Germline CDR1 MDHEN, CDR2 SYDVKM. V gave up 3 bases and J gave up 7 bases, with 18 bases separating them. As DNA, the CDR3 is TGTGCCAGCAGTTTCACCAAGGCCCTTACTGATGAAGCTTTCTTT. Its protein product is CASSFTKALTDEAFF.

The rearrangement joins TRBV15 to TRBJ1-1; TRBD1 agrees at 9 bases. The trim removed 3 bases at V and 0 bases at J, leaving 5 bases unmatched. The germline CDR1 and CDR2 sequences are LNHNV and YYDKDF (reference sequence). The CDR3 length is 16 residues. In DNA, the CDR3 is TGTGCCACCAGCAGCGGGGGACAGGGATTGAACACTGAAGCTTTCTTT. Translating gives CATSSGGQGLNTEAFF. The entire variable domain, with the rest obtained from reference TRBV15 and TRBJ1-1, is as follows: DAMVIQNPRYQVTQFGKPVTLSCSQTLNHNVMYWYQQKSSQAPKLLFHYYDKDFNNEADTPDNFQSRRPNTSFCFLDIRSPGLGDTAMYLCATSSGGQGLNTEAFFGQGTRLTVV.

This clonotype was found many times. The chain couples TRBV12-5 to TRBJ2-7; D possibly corresponds to TRBD1 (5 bases). The germline V gene has CDR1 LGHNT and CDR2 FRNRAP. Trimming took off 7 bases at V and 4 bases at J, with 11 bases between the two ends. The CDR3 is 12 amino acids. The CDR3 DNA is TGTGCTAGTGCCAGGGTTTCTTACGAGCAGTACTTC. Its protein is CASARVSYEQYF.

The chain links TRBV7-9 to TRBJ1-6; D might be TRBD1 (5 bases). This CDR3 comprises 16 residues. Per the germline V gene, CDR1 is SEHNR and CDR2 is FQNEAQ (reference sequence). V was trimmed by 5 bases and J by 0 bases, leaving 11 bases between them. The CDR3 bases are TGTGCCAGCAGCAGGGGCGCTAGCTCCTATAATTCACCCCTCCACTTT. This translates into CASSRGASSYNSPLHF.

This clonotype showed up many times. The genes are TRBV10-3 and TRBJ1-5, with 8 bases matching TRBD1. V shed 5 bases and J 7 bases; nucleotides not matched to a gene: 13. The CDR3 covers 16 residues. Germline CDR1 ENHRY, CDR2 SYGVKD. The CDR3 sequence: CAISPTGGQGLQPQHF. The CDR3 DNA is TGTGCCATCAGTCCCACCGGCGGACAGGGTCTCCAGCCCCAGCATTTT.

This clonotype was observed many times. The gene calls are TRBV20-1 and TRBJ1-4; unclear D gene. With 3 bases removed from V and 2 bases from J, the gap between germline ends came to 7 bases. This CDR3 spans 13 amino acids. Germline CDR1 and CDR2: DFQATT and SNEGSKA (reference sequence). CDR3 bases: TGCAGTGCTAGGGAAGGCACTAATGAAAAACTGTTTTTT. Amino acids: CSAREGTNEKLFF.

This clonotype was recorded at least ten times. The rearrangement links TRBV29-1 to TRBJ1-1; D not certain. The CDR3 consists of 12 residues. V was pared by 2 bases and J by 10 bases, with 14 bases between. Germline CDR1 is SQVTM and CDR2 is ANQGSEA. The CDR3 sequence is CSVEKGSRVAFF. In DNA form, the CDR3 reads TGCAGCGTTGAAAAAGGGTCCCGCGTAGCTTTCTTT.

This sequence joins TRBV10-3 and TRBJ2-2; D uncertain. The CDR3 spans 13 residues. CDR1 is ENHRY and CDR2 is SYGVKD in the germline V gene. V lost 6 bases, J lost 3 bases, and 8 bases lay in between. CDR3 in DNA: TGTGCCATCAGCTGGACGGACACCGGGGAGCTGTTTTTT. Translation: CAISWTDTGELFF.

The chain links TRBV29-1 to TRBJ2-5; TRBD1 might be the D (5 bases). V lost 6 bases and J lost 5, with 16 bases in between. The CDR3 has 13 residues. From germline, CDR1 is SQVTM and CDR2 ANQGSEA. The DNA of the CDR3 is TGCAGCGTCCAGGCAGGGTTCGGGGAGACCCAGTACTTC. Protein: CSVQAGFGETQYF.

The rearrangement links TRBV24-1 to TRBJ2-1, with TRBD2 identical over 11 bases. Unmatched junction bases numbered 7, after V lost 3 bases and J lost 7 bases. CDR1 and CDR2 from the germline V gene are KGHDR and SFDVKD. The CDR3 has 16 residues. CDR3 nucleotide sequence: TGTGCCACCAGTGATGTCACTAGCGGGAGTAAAAATGAGCAGTTCTTC. Translation: CATSDVTSGSKNEQFF.

A few counts support this clonotype. This rearrangement joins TRBV5-1 to TRBJ1-1, with D possibly matching TRBD1 (5 bases). Trimming cost V 6 bases and J 1 base, with 7 bases left between them. CDR1 is SGHRS and CDR2 is YFSETQ in the germline V gene. The CDR3 is made up of 12 amino acids. CDR3 in amino acids: CASTGRNTEAFF. The CDR3 DNA is TGCGCCAGCACGGGGCGGAACACTGAAGCTTTCTTT.

For this clonotype: Possible read error: a much larger clone is one base away. The J gene is TRBJ2-2, the V gene TRBV5-1; D may correspond to TRBD1 or TRBD2 (5 bases each). V lost 1 base to trimming and J lost 6 bases, with 7 bases between them. The CDR3 spans 13 residues. Germline V CDR1 and CDR2: SGHRS, YFSETQ. CDR3 nucleotides: TGCGCCAGCAGCTTGTGGGACGCCGGGGAGCTGTTTTTT. It specifies CASSLWDAGELFF. The full variable domain, rest sourced from reference TRBV5-1 and TRBJ2-2, is KAGVTQTPRYLIKTRGQQVTLSCSPISGHRSVSWYQQTPGQGLQFLFEYFSETQRNKGNFPGRFSGRQFSNSRSEMNVSTLELGDSALYLCASSLWDAGELFFGEGSRLTVL.

The genes are TRBV5-8 and TRBJ2-2, with D unclear. The germline V gene has CDR1 SGHTS and CDR2 YDEGEE. CDR3 length: 14 residues. Trimming took 0 bases from V and 6 from J, leaving 9 bases between them. CDR3 region: CASSLEENSGELFF. DNA for the CDR3: TGTGCCAGCAGCTTGGAAGAAAACTCCGGGGAGCTGTTTTTT.

This clonotype has ten or more counts. This chain uses TRBV10-3 with TRBJ2-2; a possible D gene is TRBD1 (6 bases). V was trimmed by 8 bases and J by 2 bases, leaving 9 bases between them. Germline assignment: CDR1 ENHRY and CDR2 SYGVKD. The CDR3 has 13 amino acids. CDR3 amino acids: CAIGTPNTGELFF. In DNA, the CDR3 is TGTGCCATCGGGACACCCAACACCGGGGAGCTGTTTTTT.

To note about this clonotype: At one end, the junction sequence differs from germline, possibly due to a read error. The chain recombines TRBV29-1 with TRBJ2-5; D might be TRBD1 (8 bases). The CDR3 sequence is 16 residues long. Germline CDR1 reads SQVTM; CDR2 reads ANQGSEA. The CDR3 sequence is CASSPGGGGTQETQYF. In DNA, the CDR3 is TGTGCCAGCAGCCCAGGGGGCGGGGGTACCCAAGAGACCCAGTACTTC.